The present entry profiles one TCR beta chain with its context. The source of the sample is a study of blood T cell repertoires in COVID-19. The overall study: The United States, Italy and Spain provided the acute and convalescent COVID-19 samples. The analysed material was cDNA or gDNA that came from T cells, B-cell-depleted T cells, or PBMCs.

The length of the CDR3 is 15 residues. The germline V gene encodes CDR1 SGDLS and CDR2 YYNGEE. Trimming removed 0 bases at V and 0 bases at J, with 7 bases between. The authors' processing: It was from reference gene primer amplification that nucleated cell counts were estimated. TCRdb's copy holds only in-frame clones and misses some; the assay was immunoSEQ multiplex PCR. V, J and clone size are those of that table, while D and trimming were read from the DNA. Altogether 150,000 to 250,000 clones are present, almost 85% being singletons, with the ten largest covering 6.9%. The source material was peripheral blood. The clonotype was recovered from a human donor with acute or convalescent COVID-19. The donor label of this sample is uncertain. The chain couples TRBV9 to TRBJ1-3; D is possibly TRBD1 (6 bases). The chain's CDR3 is CASSVEQGSGNTIYF. DNA of the CDR3: TGTGCCAGCAGCGTAGAACAGGGCTCTGGAAACACCATATATTTT.